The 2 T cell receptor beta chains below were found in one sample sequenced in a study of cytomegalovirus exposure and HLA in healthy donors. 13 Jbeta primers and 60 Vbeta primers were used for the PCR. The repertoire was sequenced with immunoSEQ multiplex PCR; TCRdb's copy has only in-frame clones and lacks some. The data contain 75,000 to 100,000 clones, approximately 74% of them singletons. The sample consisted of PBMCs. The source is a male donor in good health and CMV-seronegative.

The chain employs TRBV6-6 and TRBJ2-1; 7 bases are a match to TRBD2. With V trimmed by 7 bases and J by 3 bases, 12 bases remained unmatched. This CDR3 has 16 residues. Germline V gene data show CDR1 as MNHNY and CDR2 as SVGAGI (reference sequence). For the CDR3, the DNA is TGTGCCAGCACCGGAAAAAGGACTAGGGGCTACAATGAGCAGTTCTTC. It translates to CASTGKRTRGYNEQFF.

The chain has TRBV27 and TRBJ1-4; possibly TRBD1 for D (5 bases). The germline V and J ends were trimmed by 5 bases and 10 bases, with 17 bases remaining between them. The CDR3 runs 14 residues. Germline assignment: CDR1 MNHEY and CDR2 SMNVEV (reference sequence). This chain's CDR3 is CASSPSPAGRKLFF. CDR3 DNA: TGTGCCAGCAGTCCATCACCCGCGGGGCGAAAACTGTTTTTT.